This T cell receptor beta chain was identified during a study of CD8 T cells in ankylosing spondylitis. One entry per CDR3 protein results from TCRdb running MiXCR on the 5' RACE reads. The sample includes approximately 250,000 distinct CDR3 sequences, 8% to 10% of them seen just once. Note on this clonotype: Antigen unknown. This may come from a read error, since a much larger clone is one base off.

Study-level results: A number of the motif variants had already been described in reactive arthritis synovial fluid and blood.

Germline V gene data show CDR1 as SGHTA and CDR2 as FQGNSA. There are 15 residues in the CDR3. This TCR came from a female donor with ankylosing spondylitis or in good health (not recorded which). The chain has TRBV7-2 and TRBJ2-2, with 10 positions matching TRBD2. Source material: blood, either unsorted or a sorted T cell fraction (not recorded which). As DNA, the CDR3 is TGTGCCAGCAGCTTCCGGACTAGCGGCACCGGGGAGCTGTCTTTT. Protein product: CASSFRTSGTGELSF.